The clone carrying this TCR beta chain was seen a handful of times. The antigen is undetermined. Sampling of alopecia areata patients yielded lesional scalp punch biopsies as well as peripheral blood. Starting from PBMCs, sorting isolated CD4+ and CD8+ T cells. The data stem from a study of CD8+ T cells in alopecia areata. RNA extraction was followed by reverse transcription into cDNA, which acted as the sequencing template. The protocol was immunoSEQ multiplex PCR, while the TCRdb copy is restricted to in-frame clones and leaves out a portion. The sample consists of 34,000 or so clones, around three fifths of them appearing once. V was trimmed by 7 bases and J by 7 bases, leaving 13 bases between them. CDR1 is LNHDA and CDR2 is SQIVND in the germline V gene (reference sequence). The CDR3 sequence is 12 residues long. Whole-study results and caveats: Relative to normal scalp, lesional scalp, especially alopecia totalis/universalis, showed higher clonality. TCRs were shared less clearly across patients than in mice, possibly for HLA-related reasons.

The chain employs TRBV19 and TRBJ1-1; D gene uncertain. The sequenced sample consisted of NKG2D-high CD8+ T cells sorted from blood. This receptor was obtained from a human donor with alopecia areata. CDR3 nucleotides: TGTGCCAGTACCTCCCACGCAGGTGAAGCTTTCTTT. It codes for CASTSHAGEAFF.